This T cell receptor (beta chain) was recorded in a study of blood T cell repertoires in COVID-19. About the study: T cells, B-cell-depleted T cells, or PBMCs provided the cDNA or gDNA that served as material.

Seattle researchers signed up patients amid active infection and tracked them longitudinally. CDR1 and CDR2 (germline): LNHDA, SQIVND (reference sequence). V trimming: 3 bases; J trimming: 10 bases; junction bases outside the gene matches: 3. The CDR3 sequence is 12 residues long. TCRdb's table, derived via immunoSEQ multiplex PCR, lists solely in-frame clones and lacks some. Of 310,000 or so clones listed, about nine tenths are singletons. The sequenced sample was peripheral blood. The TCR was taken from a woman in her thirties with COVID-19, enrolled during active disease. The genes are TRBV19 and TRBJ1-1, with 9 bases identical to TRBD1. CDR3 nucleotides: TGTGCCAGTAGTATTGGGACAGGGCCAGCTTTCTTT. Its translation: CASSIGTGPAFF.